This T cell receptor (beta chain) was identified in a study of cytomegalovirus exposure and HLA in healthy donors. In the PCR, 60 Vbeta and 13 Jbeta primers were used. Measured with immunoSEQ multiplex PCR; TCRdb has only the in-frame clones, and not every one. The sample yields 200,000 to 250,000 clones, about 74% seen once. CDR3 length: 16 residues. The V end was cut by 1 base, the J end by 9 bases, with 22 bases between. Germline assignment: CDR1 SQVTM and CDR2 ANQGSEA. The chain links TRBV29-1 to TRBJ2-1; D uncertain. This clonotype was sampled from a woman aged 25 to 39 in good health and CMV-seronegative. Sequencing input: PBMCs. The CDR3 loop is CSVEGKEGDLPGEQFF. The CDR3 DNA reads as TGCAGCGTTGAAGGGAAGGAAGGAGACCTACCCGGTGAGCAGTTCTTC.